The 30 T cell receptor beta chains below come from one sample, sequenced in a study of blood T cell repertoires in COVID-19. TCRdb's table, derived via immunoSEQ multiplex PCR, lists solely in-frame clones and lacks some. The sample has 100,000 to 110,000 clones; around four fifths are singletons. The sample comprised peripheral blood. These receptor sequences come from a man aged 50-60 years with active or convalescent COVID-19.

This CDR3 is CSASNTGGEGTEAFF. In nucleotides, the CDR3 is TGCAGTGCTAGTAATACAGGGGGCGAGGGCACTGAAGCTTTCTTT. The V call is TRBV20-1, the J call TRBJ1-1; TRBD1 matches 9 bases. The CDR3 covers 15 residues. Germline trimming cut 3 bases from V and 4 bases from J; bases unmatched to any gene: 9. CDR1 and CDR2 from the germline V gene are DFQATT and SNEGSKA (reference sequence).

V usage is TRBV7-2 and J usage is TRBJ2-1; D is possibly TRBD1 (5 bases). Between the trimmed V and J ends, which lost 5 bases and 6 bases, there was a span of 20 bases. This CDR3 has 16 residues. Per the germline V gene, CDR1 is SGHTA and CDR2 is FQGNSA. This CDR3 reads CASSNRPRVAANEQFF. The CDR3 DNA is TGTGCCAGCAGCAACAGGCCCAGGGTAGCTGCCAATGAGCAGTTCTTC.

The J gene is TRBJ2-3, the V gene TRBV28; D remains unclear. CDR3 length: 13 amino acids. The V and J ends lost 4 bases and 3 bases respectively, with 8 bases between them. CDR1 is MDHEN, CDR2 SYDVKM, per germline. CDR3 region: CASSSAATDTQYF. The CDR3, as DNA: TGTGCCAGCAGTTCCGCAGCGACAGATACGCAGTATTTT.

This chain uses TRBV4-1 with TRBJ1-2; no firm D call. The CDR3 is 12 residues long. Germline CDR1 MGHRA, CDR2 YSYEKL. V was shortened by 2 bases and J by 3 bases, with 4 bases between the two germline ends. The CDR3 loop is CASSQSYYGYTF. CDR3 sequence (DNA): TGCGCCAGCAGCCAATCTTACTATGGCTACACCTTC.

The genes are TRBV27 and TRBJ1-2, with D possibly TRBD1 on 6 matching bases. The ends were cut back, 5 bases at V and 4 bases at J, with 17 bases in the middle. Germline V gene lookup returns CDR1 MNHEY and CDR2 SMNVEV (reference sequence). The length of the CDR3 is 15 residues. The CDR3 protein is CASSPNEGGAYGYTF. CDR3 coding DNA: TGTGCCAGCAGTCCTAACGAAGGGGGGGCCTATGGCTACACCTTC.

This chain joins TRBV18 and TRBJ1-2; D unresolved. CDR3 size: 14 residues. The germline gives CDR1 KGHSH, CDR2 LQKENI. V was pared by 0 bases and J by 3 bases, with 8 bases between. The CDR3 is CASSPPASYYGYTF. The CDR3 DNA reads TGTGCCAGCTCACCACCCGCCAGTTACTATGGCTACACCTTC.

This clone has a single count. The CDR3 DNA reads TGTGCCAGCAGCTTTTATCCCTACGAGCAGTACTTC. It is translated as CASSFYPYEQYF. The chain has TRBV7-2 and TRBJ2-7; D not certain. V lost 3 bases to trimming and J lost 2 bases, with 5 bases between them. The germline V gene has CDR1 SGHTA and CDR2 FQGNSA. The CDR3 has 12 amino acids.

This clone showed up just a few times. The V and J genes are TRBV9 and TRBJ1-6; D is undetermined. This CDR3 has 13 amino acids. The germline V gene encodes CDR1 SGDLS and CDR2 YYNGEE. V gave up 4 bases and J gave up 7 bases, with 9 bases separating them. CDR3 residues: CASSLDLNSPLHF. In nucleotides, the CDR3 is TGTGCCAGCAGCTTAGACTTGAATTCACCCCTCCACTTT. Variable domain in full (rest from reference TRBV9 and TRBJ1-6): DSGVTQTPKHLITATGQRVTLRCSPRSGDLSVYWYQQSLDQGLQFLIQYYNGEERAKGNILERFSAQQFPDLHSELNLSSLELGDSALYFCASSLDLNSPLHFGNGTRLTVT.

In its sample, this clone was seen once. The chain carries TRBV7-2 and TRBJ2-3; D gene uncertain. CDR1 SGHTA and CDR2 FQGNSA come from the germline V gene. Trimming cost V 2 bases and J 5 bases, with 11 bases left between them. The CDR3 has 14 residues. Here the CDR3 reads CASSLRLAGDTQYF. DNA of the CDR3: TGTGCCAGCAGCTTACGACTCGCCGGAGATACGCAGTATTTT.

The rearrangement links TRBV7-6 to TRBJ2-7; 10 positions agree with TRBD1. V shed 3 bases, J shed 6 bases, and the junction held 5 bases outside the gene matches. Germline V gene data show CDR1 as SGHVS and CDR2 as FNYEAQ. The CDR3 has 14 amino acids. The CDR3 sequence: CASSFGTGEGEQYF. CDR3 coding DNA: TGTGCCAGCAGCTTTGGGACAGGGGAAGGCGAGCAGTACTTC.

The gene calls are TRBV6-5 and TRBJ2-1, with D tentatively TRBD2 (5 bases). The CDR3 length is 12 residues. Looked up from germline, CDR1 is MNHEY and CDR2 is SVGAGI. With 6 bases removed from V and 12 bases from J, the gap between germline ends came to 15 bases. CDR3 sequence reads: CASSPAGSRQFF. The CDR3 DNA is TGTGCCAGCAGCCCCGCGGGCTCGCGGCAGTTCTTC.

The CDR3 nucleotides are TGTGCCAGCAGCCCTTGGACTAGCGGGAGGTCAAATGAGCAGTTCTTC. Translated: CASSPWTSGRSNEQFF. The chain uses TRBV3-1 (or the pseudogene TRBV3-2) and TRBJ2-1; 14 bases match TRBD2. Looked up from germline, CDR1 is LGHDT and CDR2 is YNNKEL (reference sequence). The CDR3 contains 16 residues. Unmatched junction bases numbered 6, after V lost 4 bases and J lost 7 bases.

The chain is built from TRBV3-1 (or the pseudogene TRBV3-2) and TRBJ1-1; 7 bases agree with TRBD1. Germline CDR1 LGHDT, CDR2 YNNKEL (reference sequence). The V gene end was trimmed by 4 bases and the J gene end by 11 bases; junction bases not matched to a gene: 19. This CDR3 spans 16 amino acids. The CDR3 DNA sequence: TGTGCCAGCAGCCGAGGCCTAGGGGGCAGGGAAAGGAATGCTTTCTTT. Its protein is CASSRGLGGRERNAFF.

The rearrangement uses TRBV28 and TRBJ2-3; a weak D match, TRBD1 (6 bases). Germline V gene lookup returns CDR1 MDHEN and CDR2 SYDVKM. The CDR3 is 15 residues long. V was clipped by 5 bases and J by 3 bases, with 15 bases between them. CDR3: CASSDPRGGTDTQYF. CDR3 nucleotide sequence: TGTGCCAGCAGTGACCCCAGAGGGGGTACAGATACGCAGTATTTT. The variable domain in full, with the rest retrieved from reference TRBV28 and TRBJ2-3, is DVKVTQSSRYLVKRTGEKVFLECVQDMDHENMFWYRQDPGLGLRLIYFSYDVKMKEKGDIPEGYSVSREKKERFSLILESASTNQTSMYLCASSDPRGGTDTQYFGPGTRLTVL.

This clone has more than one count but fewer than ten. The V call is TRBV5-1, the J call TRBJ2-3, with TRBD2 matching 8 bases. Germline-derived CDR1 and CDR2 are SGHRS and YFSETQ. The V segment lost 4 bases and the J segment 0 bases; nucleotides outside the gene matches: 10. The CDR3 has 17 residues. This chain's CDR3 is CASSRQGAGASTDTQYF. In DNA, the CDR3 is TGCGCCAGCAGCCGCCAAGGAGCGGGGGCGAGCACAGATACGCAGTATTTT.

V gene TRBV29-1 combines with J gene TRBJ2-3; 9 bases match TRBD2. The CDR3 is 13 amino acids. In germline, CDR1 is SQVTM, CDR2 ANQGSEA. J gave up 3 bases and V 7 bases, and 5 bases lay outside the gene matches. The CDR3 sequence: CSGGSGSTDTQYF. The CDR3 DNA sequence: TGCAGCGGGGGTAGCGGGAGTACAGATACGCAGTATTTT.

On this clone: Different DNA sequences within this sample yield the same CDR3. The chain recombines TRBV5-8 with TRBJ2-2; D gene unclear. The CDR3 has 14 residues. In germline, CDR1 is SGHTS, CDR2 YDEGEE. Trimming stripped 1 base from V and 1 base from J, with 5 bases between. The CDR3: CASSLSGNTGELFF. The CDR3 region has the DNA TGTGCCAGCAGCTTGTCCGGGAACACCGGGGAGCTGTTTTTT.

This clone was observed a few times. CDR3 in DNA: TGTGCCAGCAGTTTAAAAGGGGGTAGGACTGAAGCTTTCTTT. Translation gives CASSLKGGRTEAFF. The V and J genes are TRBV27 and TRBJ1-1; the D gene is possibly TRBD1 (6 bases). V was cut by 2 bases and J by 5 bases, with 12 bases left in between. CDR1 is MNHEY, CDR2 SMNVEV, per germline (reference sequence). The CDR3 length is 14 residues.

This chain connects TRBV19 to TRBJ2-2, with TRBD2 matching 9 bases. There are 15 residues in the CDR3. The germline V gene has CDR1 LNHDA and CDR2 SQIVND (reference sequence). The junction had 2 bases not matched to a gene; V was cut back by 5 bases and J by 1 base. CDR3: CASSGSGGNTGELFF. The CDR3 DNA is TGTGCCAGTAGTGGTAGCGGGGGGAACACCGGGGAGCTGTTTTTT.

The genes are TRBV9 and TRBJ2-5, with 11 bases identical to TRBD2. CDR3 length: 16 residues. In germline, CDR1 is SGDLS, CDR2 YYNGEE. V shed 1 base and J 2 bases; nucleotides not matched to a gene: 4. CDR3 loop: CASSVWGLAAQETQYF. The DNA for the CDR3 is TGTGCCAGCAGCGTATGGGGACTAGCGGCTCAAGAGACCCAGTACTTC.

The sample holds one count of this clone. This chain joins TRBV2 and TRBJ2-7, with TRBD1 as a possible D gene (6 bases). The CDR3 sequence is 14 residues long. The V gene lost 5 bases and the J gene lost 0 bases, with 11 bases spanning the gap. Germline V gene sequence: CDR1 SNHLY, CDR2 FYNNEI. The CDR3 DNA follows: TGTGCCAGCAGTTTACAGGGAATCTCCTACGAGCAGTACTTC. It specifies CASSLQGISYEQYF.

This clone was seen a handful of times. This sequence joins TRBV6-5 and TRBJ1-1; the match to TRBD1 covers 7 bases. Germline CDR1 is MNHEY and CDR2 is SVGAGI. CDR3 size: 13 residues. V was pared by 6 bases and J by 3 bases, with 4 bases of the junction left unmatched. The DNA for the CDR3 is TGTGCCAGCAGCGACGACAGGGACACTGAAGCTTTCTTT. Translation: CASSDDRDTEAFF.

CDR3 coding DNA: TGTGCCAGCAGCCCAACGCAGGGGAACACTGAAGCTTTCTTT. The encoded protein is CASSPTQGNTEAFF. This chain joins TRBV3-1 (or the pseudogene TRBV3-2) and TRBJ1-1; weak D call: TRBD1 (5 bases). V was cut by 4 bases and J by 1 base, with 10 bases left in between. This CDR3 is 14 amino acids long. Germline values: CDR1 LGHDT, CDR2 YNNKEL (reference sequence).

V is TRBV28 and J is TRBJ2-1; 11 bases align to TRBD2. Germline CDR1 reads MDHEN; CDR2 reads SYDVKM. The CDR3 consists of 16 residues. V was clipped by 8 bases and J by 1 base; unmatched bases: 7. CDR3 DNA sequence: TGTGCCAGCGGCAGGACTAGCGGGCTTTCCTACAATGAGCAGTTCTTC. This translates into CASGRTSGLSYNEQFF.

The chain employs TRBV21-1 and TRBJ2-1; no DNA check was done on the table's D call, TRBD1. TRBV21-1 is listed as a pseudogene. The CDR3 contains 15 residues. CDR3: CASSKGQYLYNEQFF. As DNA, the CDR3 is TGTGCCAGCAGCAAGGGACAGTACCTCTACAATGAGCAGTTCTTC.

The J gene is TRBJ1-4, the V gene TRBV5-1; a weak D match, TRBD1 (5 bases). CDR1 SGHRS and CDR2 YFSETQ come from the germline V gene. Trimming shortened V by 4 bases and J by 5 bases, and 15 bases separated the two germline ends. CDR3 length: 15 residues. CDR3 DNA sequence: TGCGCCAGCAGCCTAAAAGCCCCAGGGAATGAAAAACTGTTTTTT. Its protein is CASSLKAPGNEKLFF.

In this sample, this clone turned up once. The chain joins TRBV7-9 to TRBJ2-7, with TRBD1 identical over 10 bases. V shed 5 bases and J 12 bases; nucleotides not matched to a gene: 7. The germline V gene has CDR1 SEHNR and CDR2 FQNEAQ (reference sequence). The CDR3 spans 12 residues. The CDR3 here is CASSRGTGDPYF. The CDR3 region has the DNA TGTGCCAGCAGCCGTGGGACAGGGGATCCGTACTTC.

This chain uses TRBV24-1 with TRBJ2-2; 9 bases agree with TRBD2. The ends lost 3 bases at V and 1 base at J; junction bases unmatched: 5. The germline gives CDR1 KGHDR, CDR2 SFDVKD. This CDR3 has 17 residues. In DNA form, the CDR3 reads TGTGCCACCAGTGATACCATAGCGGGAGTGAACACCGGGGAGCTGTTTTTT. Its protein is CATSDTIAGVNTGELFF.

The chain joins TRBV11-3 to TRBJ2-5; 12 nucleotides agree with TRBD1. V was clipped by 3 bases and J by 4 bases; unmatched bases: 3. The CDR3 has 15 amino acids. CDR1 and CDR2 (germline): SGHNT, YENEEA. As DNA, the CDR3 is TGTGCCAGCAGCTTCGGGACAGGGGGCCGAGAGACCCAGTACTTC. Amino acids: CASSFGTGGRETQYF.

The chain joins TRBV5-1 to TRBJ2-1; a possible D gene is TRBD2 (6 bases). The CDR3 is 14 amino acids. CDR1 is SGHRS, CDR2 YFSETQ, per germline. V lost 1 base to trimming and J lost 7 bases, with 12 bases between them. DNA for the CDR3: TGCGCCAGCAGCTTGCTAGCGCTTGATAATGAGCAGTTCTTC. This gives the protein CASSLLALDNEQFF.